These 15 T cell receptor beta chains were sequenced from one sample in a study of low-dose radiotherapy and immunotherapy resistance in tumors. TRAV- and TRBV-specific primers were used for first-strand cDNA, which covered alpha and beta chains. TCRs were put through 20 to 25 PCR cycles of amplification with Phusion. A constant-region primer and the V-primer adapter served as the primer pair. TCRdb called the reads again in MiXCR, with one record for every CDR3 protein. The profile covers about 7,300 distinct CDR3 sequences, with approximately 61% appearing a single time and more than 8.5% taken by the ten largest. The source of these receptors is a human donor with advanced metastatic prostate, ovarian, gallbladder or colorectal cancer (not recorded which). This table probably holds off-target reads from a library built for another chain.

This clonotype has a handful of counts. The chain carries TRBV2 and TRBJ1-2, with D uncertain. Germline V gene data show CDR1 as SNHLY and CDR2 as FYNNEI. CDR3 length equals 12 residues. Trimming removed 4 bases from V and 7 bases from J, with 10 bases in between. CDR3 loop: CASSGNQVGYTF. As DNA, the CDR3 is TGTGCCAGCAGTGGAAATCAGGTTGGCTACACCTTC.

This sequence joins TRBV4-1 and TRBJ2-7, with no clear D. Germline V gene sequence: CDR1 MGHRA, CDR2 YSYEKL. The ends were cut back, 7 bases at V and 3 bases at J, with 10 bases in the middle. The CDR3 runs 12 residues. CDR3 loop: CASKGIGYEQYF. The CDR3 coding sequence is TGCGCCAGCAAAGGAATCGGCTACGAGCAGTACTTC.

V usage is TRBV5-5 and J usage is TRBJ2-1, with D possibly TRBD2 on 6 matching bases. Germline loops: CDR1 SGHKS, CDR2 YYEKEE (reference sequence). There are 12 residues in the CDR3. Between the trimmed V and J ends, which lost 2 bases and 9 bases, there was a span of 9 bases. The CDR3 region is CASSFGGSEQFF. CDR3 sequence (DNA): TGTGCCAGCAGCTTCGGGGGATCTGAGCAGTTCTTC. The full variable domain, completed using reference TRBV5-5 and TRBJ2-1, is DAGVTQSPTHLIKTRGQQVTLRCSPISGHKSVSWYQQVLGQGPQFIFQYYEKEERGRGNFPDRFSARQFPNYSSELNVNALLLGDSALYLCASSFGGSEQFFGPGTRLTVL.

V is TRBV5-4 and J is TRBJ1-6, with TRBD1 identical over 9 bases. V lost 4 bases to trimming and J lost 7 bases; unmatched junction nucleotides: 3. The CDR3 loop spans 14 amino acids. Germline V gives CDR1 SGHNT, CDR2 YYREEE (reference sequence). The CDR3 sequence: CASSRDRENSPLHF. In DNA, the CDR3 is TGTGCCAGCAGCCGGGACAGGGAGAATTCACCCCTCCACTTT.

In this sample, this clonotype turned up once. The V gene is TRBV20-1, the J gene TRBJ2-7; D may be TRBD2 (6 bases). The germline CDR1 and CDR2 sequences are DFQATT and SNEGSKA (reference sequence). The CDR3 is 12 residues long. Trimming shortened V by 5 bases and J by 4 bases, and 12 bases separated the two germline ends. Written as DNA, the CDR3 is TGCAGTGCTTATGGAGGGAATTACGAGCAGTACTTC. Translating it yields CSAYGGNYEQYF.

This clonotype showed up just a few times. This chain links TRBV29-1 with TRBJ2-3; TRBD2 matches 9 bases. The germline V gene encodes CDR1 SQVTM and CDR2 ANQGSEA. Unmatched junction bases numbered 4, after V lost 4 bases and J lost 2 bases. The CDR3 sequence is 14 residues long. The CDR3, as DNA: TGCAGCGTTGCTGGCGGGGGGGCCACAGATACGCAGTATTTT. Translated, it gives CSVAGGGATDTQYF.

In this sample, this clonotype turned up a few times. The gene calls are TRBV28 and TRBJ2-3, with 7 bases fitting TRBD2. The CDR3 has 16 residues. Germline loops: CDR1 MDHEN, CDR2 SYDVKM. Germline trimming cut 5 bases from V and 6 bases from J; bases unmatched to any gene: 14. The CDR3 DNA sequence: TGTGCCAGCAGTCCTCTCGCGGGAGTGGTTTCTGATACGCAGTATTTT. It specifies CASSPLAGVVSDTQYF.

This clonotype was detected a few times. As DNA, the CDR3 is TGTGCCAGCTCGGTACGGGGCAGAAACACTGAAGCTTTCTTT. The encoded protein is CASSVRGRNTEAFF. The chain recombines TRBV28 with TRBJ1-1, with a tentative D call TRBD1 (5 bases). The CDR3 covers 14 residues. The ends were cut back, 8 bases at V and 2 bases at J, with 15 bases in the middle. Germline values: CDR1 MDHEN, CDR2 SYDVKM.

This clonotype was recorded only once. The V and J genes are TRBV4-3 and TRBJ2-2; no reliable D call. Trimming shortened V by 0 bases and J by 4 bases, and 6 bases separated the two germline ends. CDR1 and CDR2 (germline): LGHNA, YSLEER. The CDR3 runs 14 residues. The CDR3 nucleotides read TGCGCCAGCAGCCAAGATCCCAGCACCGGGGAGCTGTTTTTT. It encodes CASSQDPSTGELFF.

This clonotype was detected only once. V is TRBV4-3 and J is TRBJ1-2, with 7 bases matching TRBD1. The CDR3 is 16 amino acids. The germline CDR1 and CDR2 sequences are LGHNA and YSLEER. The trim removed 4 bases at V and 1 base at J, leaving 9 bases unmatched. DNA for the CDR3: TGCGCCAGCAGCCCCCAGACAGGGAGACTTAACTATGGCTACACCTTC. It translates to CASSPQTGRLNYGYTF.

The genes are TRBV7-2 and TRBJ1-4; 7 bases fit TRBD1. CDR1 is SGHTA, CDR2 FQGNSA, per germline. This CDR3 is built from 14 residues. With 2 bases clipped from V and 8 bases from J, the junction kept 5 bases outside the gene matches. The CDR3 here is CASSLIQGREKLFF. DNA of the CDR3: TGTGCCAGCAGCTTAATACAGGGGAGGGAAAAACTGTTTTTT.

The V and J genes are TRBV11-2 and TRBJ2-5; D is undetermined. V was clipped by 0 bases and J by 4 bases, with 3 bases between them. CDR1 and CDR2 from the germline V gene are SGHAT and FQNNGV. This CDR3 is built from 12 residues. CDR3 amino acids: CASSLEGETQYF. For the CDR3, the DNA is TGTGCCAGCAGCTTAGAAGGAGAGACCCAGTACTTC.

The chain is built from TRBV28 and TRBJ2-7; 9 bases map to TRBD1. V lost 2 bases, J lost 5 bases, and 4 bases stayed unmatched. The V gene's germline CDR1 is MDHEN and CDR2 SYDVKM. This CDR3 contains 14 residues. The CDR3 sequence is CASSLGTGPHEQYF. The CDR3 region has the DNA TGTGCCAGCAGTTTAGGGACAGGGCCCCACGAGCAGTACTTC.

This clonotype has a handful of counts. This chain joins TRBV11-2 and TRBJ2-7; TRBD1 agrees at 9 bases. After removal of 5 bases from V and 3 bases from J, the junction contained 8 bases not matched to a gene. CDR3 length: 15 amino acids. Germline lookup yields CDR1 SGHAT and CDR2 FQNNGV. The CDR3 protein is CASSTVGQGNYEQYF. The CDR3 coding sequence is TGTGCCAGCAGCACGGTCGGACAGGGGAACTACGAGCAGTACTTC.

This chain links TRBV28 with TRBJ1-6; D is unresolved. V shed 10 bases and J shed 6 bases, with 13 bases lying between them. The CDR3 has 13 residues. CDR1 and CDR2 from the germline V gene are MDHEN and SYDVKM. The CDR3 region has the DNA TGTGCCACTTACGAGGAGTTTAATTCACCCCTCCACTTT. This encodes CATYEEFNSPLHF.